These 13 T cell receptor beta chains were all obtained from the same sample, sequenced in a study of a mutant IDH1 vaccine in newly diagnosed glioma. Sequenced by immunoSEQ multiplex PCR; TCRdb stores in-frame clones only, minus some. The data contain about 50,000 clones, more than 80% of them singletons. Time point reported: baseline, week 1 (first vaccination visit). The sample's treatment: pre-vaccination baseline after standard-of-care therapy. The specimen was PBMCs, collected from a glioma patient treated with radiotherapy, temozolomide or both. These TCRs come from a middle-aged man with glioma.

The chain joins TRBV19 to TRBJ2-5, with a possible D match to TRBD1 (6 bases). CDR3 length: 11 amino acids. Germline V gene data show CDR1 as LNHDA and CDR2 as SQIVND (reference sequence). Trimming removed 10 bases from V and 2 bases from J, with 8 bases in between. The CDR3 region is CATRGQETQYF. CDR3 nucleotides: TGTGCCACCAGGGGTCAAGAGACCCAGTACTTC.

V usage is TRBV19 and J usage is TRBJ1-2, with TRBD1 as a possible D gene (5 bases). This CDR3 spans 12 amino acids. Trimming took 7 bases from V and 7 from J, leaving 13 bases between them. Germline V gene data show CDR1 as LNHDA and CDR2 as SQIVND (reference sequence). The DNA for the CDR3 is TGTGCCAGTAAAGGCAGGGCGGGTGGCTACACCTTC. This translates into CASKGRAGGYTF. The complete variable domain, with remaining parts taken from reference TRBV19 and TRBJ1-2, reads DGGITQSPKYLFRKEGQNVTLSCEQNLNHDAMYWYRQDPGQGLRLIYYSQIVNDFQKGDIAEGYSVSREKKESFPLTVTSAQKNPTAFYLCASKGRAGGYTFGSGTRLTVV.

The gene calls are TRBV6-5 and TRBJ1-4; no reliable D call. The CDR3 spans 15 residues. V lost 4 bases and J 0 bases, leaving 9 bases between the germline ends. Germline CDR1 and CDR2: MNHEY and SVGAGI. The DNA of the CDR3 is TGTGCCAGCAGTTGGACTGTTGCAACTAATGAAAAACTGTTTTTT. Translating it yields CASSWTVATNEKLFF.

The chain has TRBV18 and TRBJ1-4, with D uncertain. V was shortened by 2 bases and J by 10 bases, with 11 bases between the two germline ends. Germline V lookup: CDR1 KGHSH, CDR2 LQKENI. The CDR3 consists of 13 residues. For the CDR3, the DNA is TGTGCCAGCTCACCAGGTTCCGAGGGAAAACTGTTTTTT. Amino acid sequence: CASSPGSEGKLFF.

This chain uses TRBV9 with TRBJ2-5, with no clear D. Germline CDR1 is SGDLS and CDR2 is YYNGEE. The length of the CDR3 is 14 residues. Trimming left V 2 bases short and J 5 bases short, with 13 bases between. The CDR3 here is CASSVGDLGETQYF. CDR3 in DNA: TGTGCCAGCAGCGTTGGGGATCTGGGGGAGACCCAGTACTTC.

There are a few counts of this clone. This rearrangement joins TRBV9 to TRBJ2-1; either TRBD1 or TRBD2 may fit D (6 bases each). The CDR3 totals 15 residues. V was trimmed by 0 bases and J by 5 bases, leaving 12 bases between them. Germline CDR1 is SGDLS and CDR2 is YYNGEE. Here the CDR3 reads CASSVDDGGHNEQFF. CDR3 nucleotide sequence: TGTGCCAGCAGCGTAGATGACGGGGGCCACAATGAGCAGTTCTTC.

This chain uses TRBV27 with TRBJ2-7; the match to TRBD1 covers 11 bases. This CDR3 has 16 amino acids. In germline, CDR1 is MNHEY, CDR2 SMNVEV (reference sequence). J was trimmed by 3 bases and V by 4 bases; bases with no gene match: 8. The CDR3 loop is CASSYGTGGKLYEQYF. Written as DNA, the CDR3 is TGTGCCAGCAGTTACGGGACAGGGGGAAAGCTCTACGAGCAGTACTTC.

The gene calls are TRBV5-4 and TRBJ1-2; tentative D call: TRBD1 (6 bases). Per germline, CDR1 SGHNT and CDR2 YYREEE (reference sequence). The CDR3 runs 11 residues. Trimming removed 9 bases at V and 6 bases at J, with 12 bases between. The CDR3 DNA reads as TGTGCCACAACAGGGAGCAATGGCTACACCTTC. Amino acids: CATTGSNGYTF.

The V call is TRBV2, the J call TRBJ2-2, with 11 bases aligning to TRBD1. The CDR3 totals 16 residues. Germline V lookup: CDR1 SNHLY, CDR2 FYNNEI. J lost 5 bases, V lost 4 bases, and 6 bases had no gene match. This chain's CDR3 is CASSAGTGGVTGELFF. The CDR3, as DNA: TGTGCCAGCAGTGCCGGGACAGGGGGAGTGACCGGGGAGCTGTTTTTT.

A single count supports this clone. The chain recombines TRBV2 with TRBJ2-4, with 7 nucleotides matching TRBD1. This CDR3 is built from 14 residues. The V gene end was trimmed by 5 bases and the J gene end by 6 bases; junction bases not matched to a gene: 7. Looked up from germline, CDR1 is SNHLY and CDR2 is FYNNEI. The CDR3: CASSQTGSLNIQYF. CDR3 DNA: TGTGCCAGCAGTCAGACAGGGAGCTTAAACATTCAGTACTTC.

This rearrangement joins TRBV5-4 to TRBJ2-3; TRBD2 matches at 8 bases. The V gene's germline CDR1 is SGHNT and CDR2 YYREEE (reference sequence). Germline trimming cut 0 bases from V and 4 bases from J; bases unmatched to any gene: 4. CDR3 length: 15 amino acids. CDR3 in DNA: TGTGCCAGCAGCTTGGGGGGACTAGGGGCAGATACGCAGTATTTT. Amino acid sequence: CASSLGGLGADTQYF.

This clone was seen just once. At the DNA level, this CDR3 is encoded by other sequences in the same sample as well. The chain carries TRBV4-2 and TRBJ1-2; 7 bases map to TRBD1. CDR3 length equals 13 residues. CDR1 LGHNA and CDR2 YNFKEQ come from the germline V gene. With 3 bases clipped from V and 4 bases from J, the junction kept 2 bases outside the gene matches. The CDR3 spells CASSQTGPYGYTF. The CDR3, as DNA: TGTGCCAGCAGCCAGACAGGGCCCTATGGCTACACCTTC.

J is TRBJ2-1 and V is TRBV15; 8 bases fit TRBD1. This CDR3 is built from 15 residues. The germline V gene encodes CDR1 LNHNV and CDR2 YYDKDF (reference sequence). Trimming cost V 1 base and J 6 bases; bases outside gene matches: 5. The CDR3 region is CATSRVGRGLNEQFF. For the CDR3, the DNA is TGTGCCACCAGCAGAGTAGGCAGGGGGCTCAATGAGCAGTTCTTC.